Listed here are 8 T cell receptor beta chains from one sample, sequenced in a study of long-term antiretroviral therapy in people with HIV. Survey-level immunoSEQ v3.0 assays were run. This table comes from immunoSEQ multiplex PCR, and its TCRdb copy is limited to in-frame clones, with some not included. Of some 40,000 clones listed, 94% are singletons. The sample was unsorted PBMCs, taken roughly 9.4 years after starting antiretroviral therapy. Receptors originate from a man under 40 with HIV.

CDR3 loop: CASSRGYEQFF. CDR3 nucleotide sequence: TGTGCCAGCAGCCGAGGCTATGAGCAGTTCTTC. The chain employs TRBV28 and TRBJ2-1; D ambiguous. V was trimmed by 6 bases and J by 8 bases, leaving 8 bases between them. The CDR3 covers 11 residues. The germline gives CDR1 MDHEN, CDR2 SYDVKM.

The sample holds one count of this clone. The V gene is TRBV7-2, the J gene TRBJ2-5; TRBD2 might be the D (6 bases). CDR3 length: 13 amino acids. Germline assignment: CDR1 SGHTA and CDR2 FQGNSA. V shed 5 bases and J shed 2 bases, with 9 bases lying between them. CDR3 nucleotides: TGTGCCAGCAGCAAACGGGGGCAAGAGACCCAGTACTTC. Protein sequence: CASSKRGQETQYF.

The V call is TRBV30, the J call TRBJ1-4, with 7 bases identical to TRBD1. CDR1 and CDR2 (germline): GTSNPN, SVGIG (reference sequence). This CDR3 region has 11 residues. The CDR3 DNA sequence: TGTGCGTTAAGGGGGCGCGAAAAACTGTTTTTT. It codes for CALRGREKLFF.

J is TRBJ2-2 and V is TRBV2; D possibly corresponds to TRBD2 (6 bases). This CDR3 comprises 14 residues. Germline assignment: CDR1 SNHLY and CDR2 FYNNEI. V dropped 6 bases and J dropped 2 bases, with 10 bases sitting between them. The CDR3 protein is CASRGGLNTGELFF. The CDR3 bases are TGTGCCAGCAGGGGGGGACTTAACACCGGGGAGCTGTTTTTT.

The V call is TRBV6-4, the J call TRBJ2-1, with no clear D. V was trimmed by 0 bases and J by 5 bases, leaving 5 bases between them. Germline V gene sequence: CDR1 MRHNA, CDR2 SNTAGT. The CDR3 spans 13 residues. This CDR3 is CASSDSSHNEQFF. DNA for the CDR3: TGTGCCAGCAGTGACTCGAGTCACAATGAGCAGTTCTTC.

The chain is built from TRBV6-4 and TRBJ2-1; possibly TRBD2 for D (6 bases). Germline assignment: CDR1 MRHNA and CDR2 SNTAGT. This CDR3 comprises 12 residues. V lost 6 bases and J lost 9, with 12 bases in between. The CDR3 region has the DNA TGTGCCAGCAGGACGGGGGAAGGTGAGCAGTTCTTC. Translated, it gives CASRTGEGEQFF.

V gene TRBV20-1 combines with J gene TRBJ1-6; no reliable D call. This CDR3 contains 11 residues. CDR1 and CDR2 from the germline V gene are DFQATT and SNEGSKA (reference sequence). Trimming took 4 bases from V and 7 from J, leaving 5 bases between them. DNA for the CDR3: TGCAGTGCTACGGAAAATTCACCCCTCCACTTT. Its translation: CSATENSPLHF.

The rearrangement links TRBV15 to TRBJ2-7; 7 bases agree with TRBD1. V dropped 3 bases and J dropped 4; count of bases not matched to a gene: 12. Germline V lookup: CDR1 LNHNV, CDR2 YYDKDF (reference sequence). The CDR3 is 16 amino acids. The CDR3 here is CATSSLTGADYYEQYF. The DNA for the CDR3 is TGTGCCACCAGCAGTCTAACAGGGGCGGATTATTACGAGCAGTACTTC.